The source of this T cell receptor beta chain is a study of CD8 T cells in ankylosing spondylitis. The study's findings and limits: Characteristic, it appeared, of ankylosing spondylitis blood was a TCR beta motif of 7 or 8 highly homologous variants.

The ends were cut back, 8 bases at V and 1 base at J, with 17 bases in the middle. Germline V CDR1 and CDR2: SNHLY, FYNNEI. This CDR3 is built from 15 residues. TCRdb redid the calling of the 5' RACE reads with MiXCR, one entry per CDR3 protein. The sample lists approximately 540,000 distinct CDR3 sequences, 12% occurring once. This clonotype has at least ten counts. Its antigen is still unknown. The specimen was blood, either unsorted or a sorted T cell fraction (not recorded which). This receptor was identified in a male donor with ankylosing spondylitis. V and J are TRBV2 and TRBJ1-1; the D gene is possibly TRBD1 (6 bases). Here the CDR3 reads CASGRERDKNTEAFF. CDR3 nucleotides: TGTGCCAGCGGGCGGGAACGGGACAAGAACACTGAAGCTTTCTTT.